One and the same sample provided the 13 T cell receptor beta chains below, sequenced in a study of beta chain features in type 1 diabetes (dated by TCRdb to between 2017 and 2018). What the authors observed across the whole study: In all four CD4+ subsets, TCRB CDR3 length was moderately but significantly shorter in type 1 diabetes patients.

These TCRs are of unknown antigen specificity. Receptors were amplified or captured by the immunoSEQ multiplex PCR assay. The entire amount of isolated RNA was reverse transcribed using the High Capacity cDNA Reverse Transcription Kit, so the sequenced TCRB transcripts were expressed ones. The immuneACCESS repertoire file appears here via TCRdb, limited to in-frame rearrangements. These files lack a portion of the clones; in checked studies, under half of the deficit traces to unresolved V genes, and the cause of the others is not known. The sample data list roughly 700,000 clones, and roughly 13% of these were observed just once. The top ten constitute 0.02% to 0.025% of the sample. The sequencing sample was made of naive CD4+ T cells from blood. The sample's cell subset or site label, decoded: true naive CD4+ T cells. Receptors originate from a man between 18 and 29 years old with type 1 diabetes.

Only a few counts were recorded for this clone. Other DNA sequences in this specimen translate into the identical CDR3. The CDR3 nucleotides read TGCGCCAGCAGCTTGGGGCGGTACGAGCAGTACTTC. The encoded protein is CASSLGRYEQYF. V and J are TRBV5-1 and TRBJ2-7; no reliable D call. Per the germline V gene, CDR1 is SGHRS and CDR2 is YFSETQ. This CDR3 contains 12 residues. V lost 0 bases to trimming and J lost 4 bases, with 5 bases between them.

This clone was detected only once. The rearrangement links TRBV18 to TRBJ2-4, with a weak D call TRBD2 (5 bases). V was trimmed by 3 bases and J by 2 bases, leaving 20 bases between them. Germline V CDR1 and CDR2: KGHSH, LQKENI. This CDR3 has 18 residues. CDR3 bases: TGTGCCAGCTCACCCCAGTGGCTAGCTCCGGCTTCCAAAAACATTCAGTACTTC. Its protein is CASSPQWLAPASKNIQYF.

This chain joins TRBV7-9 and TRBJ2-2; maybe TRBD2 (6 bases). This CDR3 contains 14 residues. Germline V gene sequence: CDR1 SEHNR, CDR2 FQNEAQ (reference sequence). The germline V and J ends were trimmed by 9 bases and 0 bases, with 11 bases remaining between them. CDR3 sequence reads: CAREGPPNTGELFF. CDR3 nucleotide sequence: TGTGCCAGGGAGGGGCCACCGAACACCGGGGAGCTGTTTTTT.

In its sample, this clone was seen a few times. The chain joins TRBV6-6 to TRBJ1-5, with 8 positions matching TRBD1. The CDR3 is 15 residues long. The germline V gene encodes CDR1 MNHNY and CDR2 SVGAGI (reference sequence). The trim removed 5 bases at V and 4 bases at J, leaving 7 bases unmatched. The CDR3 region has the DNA TGTGCCAGCAGTACCGGACAGGGAGGGAATCAGCCCCAGCATTTT. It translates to CASSTGQGGNQPQHF.

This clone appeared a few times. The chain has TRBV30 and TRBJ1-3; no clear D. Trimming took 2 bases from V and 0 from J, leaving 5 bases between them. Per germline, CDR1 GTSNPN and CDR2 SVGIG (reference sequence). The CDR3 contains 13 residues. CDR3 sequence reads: CAWSLYSGNTIYF. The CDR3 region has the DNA TGTGCCTGGAGTCTTTACTCTGGAAACACCATATATTTT.

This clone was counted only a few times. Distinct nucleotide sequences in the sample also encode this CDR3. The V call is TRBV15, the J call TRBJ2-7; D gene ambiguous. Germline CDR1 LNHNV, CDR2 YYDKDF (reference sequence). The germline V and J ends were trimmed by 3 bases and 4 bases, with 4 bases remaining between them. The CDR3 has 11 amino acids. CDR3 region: CATSSYYEQYF. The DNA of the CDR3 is TGTGCCACCAGCAGTTATTACGAGCAGTACTTC.

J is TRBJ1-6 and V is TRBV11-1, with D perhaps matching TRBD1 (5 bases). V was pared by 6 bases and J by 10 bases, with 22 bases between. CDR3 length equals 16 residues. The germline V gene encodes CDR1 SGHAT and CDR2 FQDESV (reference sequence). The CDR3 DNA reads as TGTGCCAGCAGAAGAGAGGCCATCTCGGGGGGATCACCCCTCCACTTT. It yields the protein CASRREAISGGSPLHF. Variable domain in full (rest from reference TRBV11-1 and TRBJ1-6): EAEVAQSPRYKITEKSQAVAFWCDPISGHATLYWYRQILGQGPELLVQFQDESVVDDSQLPKDRFSAERLKGVDSTLKIQPAELGDSAMYLCASRREAISGGSPLHFGNGTRLTVT.

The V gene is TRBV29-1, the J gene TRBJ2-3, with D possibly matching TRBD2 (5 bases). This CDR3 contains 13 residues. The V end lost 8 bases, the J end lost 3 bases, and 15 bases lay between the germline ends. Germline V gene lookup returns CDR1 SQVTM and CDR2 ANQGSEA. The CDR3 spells CSSRISGTDTQYF. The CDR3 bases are TGCAGCTCCCGGATCTCGGGGACAGATACGCAGTATTTT.

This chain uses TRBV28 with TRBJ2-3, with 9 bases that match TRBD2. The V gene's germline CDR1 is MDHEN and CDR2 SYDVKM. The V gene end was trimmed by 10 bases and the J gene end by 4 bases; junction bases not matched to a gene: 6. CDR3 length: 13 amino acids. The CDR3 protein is CATGGGVPDTQYF. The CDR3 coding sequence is TGTGCCACCGGCGGGGGGGTCCCAGATACGCAGTATTTT.

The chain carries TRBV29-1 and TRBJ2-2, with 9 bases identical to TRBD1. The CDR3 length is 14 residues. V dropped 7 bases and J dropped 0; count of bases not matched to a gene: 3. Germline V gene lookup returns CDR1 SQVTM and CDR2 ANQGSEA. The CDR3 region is CSAGQGPNTGELFF. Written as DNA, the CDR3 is TGCAGCGCCGGACAGGGGCCGAACACCGGGGAGCTGTTTTTT.

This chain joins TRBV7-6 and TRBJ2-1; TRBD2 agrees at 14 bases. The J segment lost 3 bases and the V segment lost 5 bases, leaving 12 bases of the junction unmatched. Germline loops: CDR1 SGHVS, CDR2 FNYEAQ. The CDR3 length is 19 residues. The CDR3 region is CASSVTSGGAQGSYNEQFF. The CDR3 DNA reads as TGTGCCAGCAGCGTGACTAGCGGGGGGGCCCAGGGGAGCTACAATGAGCAGTTCTTC.

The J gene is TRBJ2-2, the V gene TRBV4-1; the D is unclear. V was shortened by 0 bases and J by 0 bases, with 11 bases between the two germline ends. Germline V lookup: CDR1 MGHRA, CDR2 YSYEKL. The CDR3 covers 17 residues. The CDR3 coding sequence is TGCGCCAGCAGCCAAGAGCAACAGCCTTCGAACACCGGGGAGCTGTTTTTT. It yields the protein CASSQEQQPSNTGELFF.

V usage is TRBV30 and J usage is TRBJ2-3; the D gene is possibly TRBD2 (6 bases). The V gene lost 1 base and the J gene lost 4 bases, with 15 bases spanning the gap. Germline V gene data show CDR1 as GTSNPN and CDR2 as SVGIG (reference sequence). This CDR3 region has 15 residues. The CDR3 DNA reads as TGTGCCTGGAGTGGGACCCTCTGGGAGGCAGATACGCAGTATTTT. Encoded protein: CAWSGTLWEADTQYF. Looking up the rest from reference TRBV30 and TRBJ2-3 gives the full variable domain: SQTIHQWPATLVQPVGSPLSLECTVEGTSNPNLYWYRQAAGRGLQLLFYSVGIGQISSEVPQNLSASRPQDRQFILSSKKLLLSDSGFYLCAWSGTLWEADTQYFGPGTRLTVL.